This T cell receptor beta chain appears in the sequencing data of a study of T cell responses to AZD1222 COVID-19 vaccine. Data came from immunoSEQ multiplex PCR; TCRdb stores just in-frame clones and leaves some out. The table has about 94,000 clones, 75% to 90% seen once; the top ten hold 4.5%. CDR1 is SGDLS, CDR2 YYNGEE, per germline. This CDR3 comprises 18 residues. With V trimmed by 4 bases and J by 4 bases, 15 bases remained unmatched. The rearrangement uses TRBV9 and TRBJ1-2; 11 bases are a match to TRBD1. The source of this sequence is an adult who received the AZD1222 COVID-19 vaccine. The material was peripheral blood, obtained 28 days after the second AZD1222 dose. The CDR3 here is CASSTNPRTGGASYGYTF. CDR3 coding DNA: TGTGCCAGCAGCACCAATCCTCGGACAGGGGGCGCATCCTATGGCTACACCTTC.